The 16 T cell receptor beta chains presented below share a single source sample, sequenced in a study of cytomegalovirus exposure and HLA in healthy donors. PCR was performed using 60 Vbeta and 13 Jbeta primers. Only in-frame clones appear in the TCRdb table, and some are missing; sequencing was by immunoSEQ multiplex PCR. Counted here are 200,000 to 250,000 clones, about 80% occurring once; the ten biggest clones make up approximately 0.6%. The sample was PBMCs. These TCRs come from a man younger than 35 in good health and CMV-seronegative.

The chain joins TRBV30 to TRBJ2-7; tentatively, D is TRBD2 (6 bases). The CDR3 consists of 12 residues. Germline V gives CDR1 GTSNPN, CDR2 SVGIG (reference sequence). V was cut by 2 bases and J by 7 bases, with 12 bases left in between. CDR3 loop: CAWSPPAGEQYF. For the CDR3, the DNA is TGTGCCTGGAGTCCCCCGGCGGGAGAGCAGTACTTC. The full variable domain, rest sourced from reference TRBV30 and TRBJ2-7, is SQTIHQWPATLVQPVGSPLSLECTVEGTSNPNLYWYRQAAGRGLQLLFYSVGIGQISSEVPQNLSASRPQDRQFILSSKKLLLSDSGFYLCAWSPPAGEQYFGPGTRLTVT.

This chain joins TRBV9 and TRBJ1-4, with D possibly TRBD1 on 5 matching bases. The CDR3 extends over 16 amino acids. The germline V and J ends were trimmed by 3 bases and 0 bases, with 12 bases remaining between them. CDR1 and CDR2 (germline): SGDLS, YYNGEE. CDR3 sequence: CASSGSDSSTNEKLFF. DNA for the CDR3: TGTGCCAGCAGCGGGTCTGACAGTTCAACTAATGAAAAACTGTTTTTT.

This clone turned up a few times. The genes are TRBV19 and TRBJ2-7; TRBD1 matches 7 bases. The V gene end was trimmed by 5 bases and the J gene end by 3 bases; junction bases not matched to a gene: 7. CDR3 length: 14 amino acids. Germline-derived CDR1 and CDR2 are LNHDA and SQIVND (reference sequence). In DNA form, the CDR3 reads TGTGCCAGTAGTTCACTTGACAGGGACTACGAGCAGTACTTC. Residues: CASSSLDRDYEQYF.

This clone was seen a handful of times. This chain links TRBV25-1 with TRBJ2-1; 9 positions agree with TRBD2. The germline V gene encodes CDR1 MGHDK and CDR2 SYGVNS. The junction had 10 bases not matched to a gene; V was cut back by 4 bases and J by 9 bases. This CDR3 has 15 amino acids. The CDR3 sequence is CASSVGSGRVVEQFF. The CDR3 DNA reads TGTGCCAGCAGTGTCGGTAGCGGGAGAGTAGTTGAGCAGTTCTTC.

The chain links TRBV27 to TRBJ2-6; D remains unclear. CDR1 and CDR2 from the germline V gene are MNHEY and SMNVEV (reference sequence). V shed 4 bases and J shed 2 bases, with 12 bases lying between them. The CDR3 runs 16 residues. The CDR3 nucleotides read TGTGCCAGCAGTTCCAGCGTAGTACCTGGGGCCAACGTCCTGACTTTC. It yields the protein CASSSSVVPGANVLTF. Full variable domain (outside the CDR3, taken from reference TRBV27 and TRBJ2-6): EAQVTQNPRYLITVTGKKLTVTCSQNMNHEYMSWYRQDPGLGLRQIYYSMNVEVTDKGDVPEGYKVSRKEKRNFPLILESPSPNQTSLYFCASSSSVVPGANVLTFGAGSRLTVL.

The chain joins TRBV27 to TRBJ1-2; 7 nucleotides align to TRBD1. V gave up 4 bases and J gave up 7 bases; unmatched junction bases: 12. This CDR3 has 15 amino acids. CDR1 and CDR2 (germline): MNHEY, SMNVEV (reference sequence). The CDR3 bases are TGTGCCAGCAGTTCATCCCCTAGGACAGGTTCTGGCTACACCTTC. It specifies CASSSSPRTGSGYTF.

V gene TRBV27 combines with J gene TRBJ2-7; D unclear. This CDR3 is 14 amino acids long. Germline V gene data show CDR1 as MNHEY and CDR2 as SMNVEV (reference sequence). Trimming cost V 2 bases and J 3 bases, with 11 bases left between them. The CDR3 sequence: CASSLRQDGYEQYF. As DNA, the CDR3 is TGTGCCAGCAGTTTAAGGCAGGATGGCTACGAGCAGTACTTC.

CDR3 amino acids: CASSLSQGRANTEAFF. In DNA, the CDR3 is TGTGCCAGCAGTTTATCGCAGGGGAGGGCGAACACTGAAGCTTTCTTT. V usage is TRBV28 and J usage is TRBJ1-1; D perhaps matches TRBD1 (6 bases). The ends were cut back, 1 base at V and 1 base at J, with 13 bases in the middle. The CDR3 has 16 residues. Germline CDR1 reads MDHEN; CDR2 reads SYDVKM. Complete variable domain (other parts from reference TRBV28 and TRBJ1-1): DVKVTQSSRYLVKRTGEKVFLECVQDMDHENMFWYRQDPGLGLRLIYFSYDVKMKEKGDIPEGYSVSREKKERFSLILESASTNQTSMYLCASSLSQGRANTEAFFGQGTRLTVV.

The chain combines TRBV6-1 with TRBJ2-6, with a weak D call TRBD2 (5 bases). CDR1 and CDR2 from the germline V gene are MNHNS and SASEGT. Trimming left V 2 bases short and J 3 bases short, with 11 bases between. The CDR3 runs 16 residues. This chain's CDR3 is CASSEREGSGANVLTF. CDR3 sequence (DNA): TGTGCCAGCAGTGAAAGGGAAGGGAGTGGGGCCAACGTCCTGACTTTC.

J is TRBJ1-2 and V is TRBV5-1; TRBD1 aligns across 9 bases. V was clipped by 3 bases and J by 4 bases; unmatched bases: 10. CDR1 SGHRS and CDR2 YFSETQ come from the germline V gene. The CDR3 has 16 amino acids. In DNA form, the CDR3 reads TGCGCCAGCAGCTCCGGGACAGGGAAAGGGGGCTATGGCTACACCTTC. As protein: CASSSGTGKGGYGYTF.

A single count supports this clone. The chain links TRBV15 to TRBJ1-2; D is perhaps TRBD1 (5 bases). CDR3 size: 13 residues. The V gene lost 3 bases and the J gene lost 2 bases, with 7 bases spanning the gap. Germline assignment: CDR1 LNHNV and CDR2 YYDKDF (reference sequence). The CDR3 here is CATSRGLNYGYTF. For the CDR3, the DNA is TGTGCCACCAGCAGGGGACTCAACTATGGCTACACCTTC.

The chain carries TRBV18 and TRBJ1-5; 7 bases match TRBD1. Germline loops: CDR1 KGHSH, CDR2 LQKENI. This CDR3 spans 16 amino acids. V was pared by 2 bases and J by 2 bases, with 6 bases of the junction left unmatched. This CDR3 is CASSPRQGGGNQPQHF. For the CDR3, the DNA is TGTGCCAGCTCACCAAGACAGGGTGGCGGCAATCAGCCCCAGCATTTT.

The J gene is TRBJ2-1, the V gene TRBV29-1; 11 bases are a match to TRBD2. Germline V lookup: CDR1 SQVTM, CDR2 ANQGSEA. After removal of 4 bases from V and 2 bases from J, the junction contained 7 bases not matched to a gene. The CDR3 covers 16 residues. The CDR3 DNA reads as TGCAGCGTTGTGGGCCTAGCGGGAGGTACCTACAATGAGCAGTTCTTC. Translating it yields CSVVGLAGGTYNEQFF.

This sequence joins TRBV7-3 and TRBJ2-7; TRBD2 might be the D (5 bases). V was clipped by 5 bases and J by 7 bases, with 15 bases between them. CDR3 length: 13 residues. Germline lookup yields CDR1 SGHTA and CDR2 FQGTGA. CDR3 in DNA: TGTGCCAGCAGCCCAAGGACCCCGGGGGAGCAGTACTTC. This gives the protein CASSPRTPGEQYF.

DNA of the CDR3: TGCGCCAGCAGCTTGTGGGATAGCGGGAGTAGGTTGCTCCACGAGCAGTACTTC. Protein: CASSLWDSGSRLLHEQYF. The V call is TRBV5-1, the J call TRBJ2-7; TRBD2 matches 9 bases. The CDR3 is 18 residues long. CDR1 is SGHRS and CDR2 is YFSETQ in the germline V gene. J was trimmed by 5 bases and V by 1 base; bases with no gene match: 16. The full variable domain, in which reference TRBV5-1 and TRBJ2-7 provide the parts outside the CDR3, is KAGVTQTPRYLIKTRGQQVTLSCSPISGHRSVSWYQQTPGQGLQFLFEYFSETQRNKGNFPGRFSGRQFSNSRSEMNVSTLELGDSALYLCASSLWDSGSRLLHEQYFGPGTRLTVT.

This chain's CDR3 is CASKRTGRYHEQFF. As DNA, the CDR3 is TGTGCCAGCAAGAGGACAGGTAGGTATCATGAGCAGTTCTTC. The chain employs TRBV6-1 and TRBJ2-1, with TRBD1 matching 7 bases. V lost 7 bases and J lost 8; bases outside the gene matches: 11. CDR1 MNHNS and CDR2 SASEGT come from the germline V gene. This CDR3 is 14 amino acids long.